The present TCR beta chain was sequenced within a study of Ad26.COV2.S vaccination and SARS-CoV-2 variants. The length of the CDR3 is 15 residues. From germline, CDR1 is MNHEY and CDR2 SVGEGT. Trimming cost V 1 base and J 5 bases; bases outside gene matches: 7. Sequencing was performed with immunoSEQ multiplex PCR; in TCRdb, only in-frame clones are kept and a portion is missing. The table lists fewer than 400,000 clones, about 86% of them singletons, with roughly 2.1% in the top ten. This clone has only a few counts. Treatment here: 15 to 20 received Ad26.COV2.S at low or high dose, single or two shots; about 5 received placebo; per-sample allocation not given. Sample collection was performed on day 63 after the first vaccine or placebo injection.

This specimen was peripheral blood, taken in a trial of Ad26.COV2.S vaccine versus placebo. The sequence derives from a person aged 18-65 years who received the Ad26.COV2.S COVID-19 vaccine or a placebo. The chain has TRBV6-2 or TRBV6-3 and TRBJ1-2, with TRBD1 matching over 7 bases. The CDR3 coding sequence is TGTGCCAGCAGTTACTTCGGCAGGGGGGATTATGGCTACACCTTC. It is translated as CASSYFGRGDYGYTF.